This entry lists 15 T cell receptor beta chains sequenced from one sample in a study of OX40 agonist ivuxolimab in advanced cancers. The table came from immunoSEQ multiplex PCR; TCRdb's copy has only in-frame clones and leaves some out. The sample holds more than 75,000 clones, around four fifths seen once. Specimen: CD4+ or CD8+ T cells sorted from blood, collected in a trial of the OX40 agonist ivuxolimab. All receptors derive from an adult with an advanced solid tumor such as melanoma, head and neck, liver or kidney cancer.

CDR3 sequence (DNA): TGTGCCAGCAGAGTACCCGGGACAGGGTATTCACCCCTCCACTTT. Protein: CASRVPGTGYSPLHF. V is TRBV6-5 and J is TRBJ1-6; TRBD1 matches at 9 bases. The CDR3 spans 15 residues. CDR1 is MNHEY and CDR2 is SVGAGI in the germline V gene. The V gene end was trimmed by 6 bases and the J gene end by 8 bases; junction bases not matched to a gene: 8.

The chain joins TRBV4-2 to TRBJ2-1, with 11 bases matching TRBD1. J was trimmed by 10 bases and V by 1 base; bases with no gene match: 9. This CDR3 comprises 16 residues. Germline V gene sequence: CDR1 LGHNA, CDR2 YNFKEQ. DNA of the CDR3: TGTGCCAGCAGCCAAGGGCTAGGGACAGGGGGTAAAGAGCAGTTCTTC. It is translated as CASSQGLGTGGKEQFF.

The J gene is TRBJ1-6, the V gene TRBV7-9; a weak D match, TRBD1 (6 bases). The CDR3 covers 13 residues. The germline V and J ends were trimmed by 7 bases and 7 bases, with 11 bases remaining between them. CDR1 is SEHNR and CDR2 is FQNEAQ in the germline V gene (reference sequence). The CDR3 sequence is CASNRGPNSPLHF. The DNA for the CDR3 is TGTGCCAGCAATCGGGGGCCCAATTCACCCCTCCACTTT.

This clone was found once. This chain connects TRBV6-1 to TRBJ1-3; D possibly corresponds to TRBD1 (6 bases). Germline CDR1 is MNHNS and CDR2 is SASEGT. CDR3 length equals 14 residues. V dropped 2 bases and J dropped 8 bases, with 13 bases sitting between them. CDR3 amino acids: CASSENEGEDTIYF. CDR3 DNA: TGTGCCAGCAGTGAAAACGAGGGGGAGGACACCATATATTTT.

The chain employs TRBV6-1 and TRBJ1-4, with TRBD1 identical over 8 bases. The trim removed 7 bases at V and 7 bases at J, leaving 5 bases unmatched. CDR1 is MNHNS and CDR2 is SASEGT in the germline V gene. This CDR3 has 13 amino acids. CDR3 loop: CASNDRGIEKLFF. In DNA, the CDR3 is TGTGCCAGCAACGACAGGGGTATTGAAAAACTGTTTTTT.

This chain links TRBV28 with TRBJ2-7; D uncertain. Germline V gives CDR1 MDHEN, CDR2 SYDVKM. The CDR3 is 10 amino acids. V lost 3 bases, J lost 4 bases, and 1 base lay in between. CDR3 in amino acids: CASSLYEQYF. The CDR3 nucleotides are TGTGCCAGCAGTTTGTACGAGCAGTACTTC.

V is TRBV4-3 and J is TRBJ2-3; no definite D call. Trimming shortened V by 1 base and J by 1 base, and 12 bases separated the two germline ends. Germline V gene data show CDR1 as LGHNA and CDR2 as YSLEER. CDR3 length equals 16 residues. The CDR3 nucleotides are TGCGCCAGCAGCCAAGGGCCGAGTCAGCGCACAGATACGCAGTATTTT. Its translation: CASSQGPSQRTDTQYF.

The genes are TRBV5-6 and TRBJ2-1; tentatively, D is TRBD2 (5 bases). Between the trimmed V and J ends, which lost 3 bases and 0 bases, there was a span of 13 bases. CDR3 length equals 16 residues. Germline V gene data show CDR1 as SGHDT and CDR2 as YYEEEE. The CDR3 sequence is CASSSRAVASYNEQFF. Here the CDR3 DNA reads TGTGCCAGCAGCTCTAGAGCGGTCGCCTCCTACAATGAGCAGTTCTTC. The full variable domain, with the rest looked up from reference TRBV5-6 and TRBJ2-1, is DAGVTQSPTHLIKTRGQQVTLRCSPKSGHDTVSWYQQALGQGPQFIFQYYEEEERQRGNFPDRFSGHQFPNYSSELNVNALLLGDSALYLCASSSRAVASYNEQFFGPGTRLTVL.

The chain links TRBV28 to TRBJ2-2, with no clear D. V was trimmed by 6 bases and J by 3 bases, leaving 8 bases between them. The CDR3 has 13 residues. Germline V gene sequence: CDR1 MDHEN, CDR2 SYDVKM. CDR3 sequence reads: CASSQAYTGELFF. The DNA of the CDR3 is TGTGCCAGCAGCCAAGCCTACACCGGGGAGCTGTTTTTT.

The chain joins TRBV2 to TRBJ1-2; no clear D. The germline CDR1 and CDR2 sequences are SNHLY and FYNNEI. This CDR3 has 11 amino acids. Trimming cost V 3 bases and J 7 bases, with 6 bases left between them. The CDR3 coding sequence is TGTGCCAGCAGTGACGCAGTTGGCTACACCTTC. Encoded protein: CASSDAVGYTF. Variable domain in full (rest from reference TRBV2 and TRBJ1-2): EPEVTQTPSHQVTQMGQEVILRCVPISNHLYFYWYRQILGQKVEFLVSFYNNEISEKSEIFDDQFSVERPDGSNFTLKIRSTKLEDSAMYFCASSDAVGYTFGSGTRLTVV.

The V and J genes are TRBV9 and TRBJ2-2; D is perhaps TRBD1 (6 bases). CDR3 length: 14 residues. Germline loops: CDR1 SGDLS, CDR2 YYNGEE. Trimming took 7 bases from V and 6 from J, leaving 16 bases between them. The CDR3 DNA reads TGTGCCAGCCTACAGGGAATTTTCTCCGGGGAGCTGTTTTTT. Protein product: CASLQGIFSGELFF.

This clone was seen more than once but under ten times. The chain is built from TRBV4-1 and TRBJ2-7; TRBD2 might be the D (6 bases). V was clipped by 1 base and J by 8 bases, with 18 bases between them. This CDR3 region has 15 residues. Germline CDR1 reads MGHRA; CDR2 reads YSYEKL. The CDR3 bases are TGCGCCAGCAGCCAAGCAGAATCGGCTGGGGGGAAGCAGTACTTC. This codes for CASSQAESAGGKQYF.

This clone has more than one count but fewer than ten. This CDR3 reads CASSLSVSPGNTIYF. The CDR3 DNA follows: TGTGCCAGCAGCTTATCGGTCAGCCCTGGAAACACCATATATTTT. The chain recombines TRBV7-9 with TRBJ1-3, with unresolved D. The CDR3 is 15 residues long. Trimming took off 2 bases at V and 2 bases at J, with 10 bases between the two ends. Germline CDR1 SEHNR, CDR2 FQNEAQ (reference sequence).

The rearrangement links TRBV28 to TRBJ1-4; possible D gene TRBD1, 6 bases. The CDR3 has 14 residues. V lost 1 base and J 7 bases, leaving 10 bases between the germline ends. Germline CDR1 and CDR2: MDHEN and SYDVKM. CDR3 sequence: CASSLSGDREKLFF. The CDR3, as DNA: TGTGCCAGCAGTTTATCAGGGGACCGTGAAAAACTGTTTTTT.

This chain links TRBV10-2 with TRBJ2-5; D may be TRBD1 or TRBD2 (6 bases each). Trimming shortened V by 8 bases and J by 5 bases, and 15 bases separated the two germline ends. The CDR3 contains 13 residues. Per germline, CDR1 WSHSY and CDR2 SAAADI. The CDR3 nucleotides read TGCGCCAGCTCGGGGAACGGGGGCGAGACCCAGTACTTC. Translation: CASSGNGGETQYF.